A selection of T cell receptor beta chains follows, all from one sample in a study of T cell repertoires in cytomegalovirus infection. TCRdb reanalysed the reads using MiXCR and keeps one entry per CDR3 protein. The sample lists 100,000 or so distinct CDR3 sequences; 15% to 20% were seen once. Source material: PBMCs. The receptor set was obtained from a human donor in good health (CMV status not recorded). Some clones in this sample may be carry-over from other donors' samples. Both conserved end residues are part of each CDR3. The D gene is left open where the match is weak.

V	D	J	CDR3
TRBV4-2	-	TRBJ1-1	CSSSQEASEAEAFF
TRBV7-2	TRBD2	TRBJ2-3	CASSLDGPTAGSTDTQYF
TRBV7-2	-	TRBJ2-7	CASSLGGGAYEQYF
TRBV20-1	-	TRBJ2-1	CSARDPRDNEQFF
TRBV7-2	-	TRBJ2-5	CASRFEAQETQYF
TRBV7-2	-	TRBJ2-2	CASSLRRGTGELFF
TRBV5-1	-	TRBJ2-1	CASSLFRGEEQFF
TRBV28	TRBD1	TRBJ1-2	CASSLGQSLDGYTF
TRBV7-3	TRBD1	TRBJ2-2	CASSTQGANTGELFF
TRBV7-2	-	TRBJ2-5	CASSLTNQETQYF
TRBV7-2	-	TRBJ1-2	CASSLETQGYGYTF
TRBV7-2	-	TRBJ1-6	CASRRLSYNSPLHF
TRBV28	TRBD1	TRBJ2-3	CASSQGAGRIDTQYF
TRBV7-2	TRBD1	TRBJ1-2	CASSLGTGSYGYTF
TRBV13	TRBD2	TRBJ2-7	CASSSRAGHSYEQYF
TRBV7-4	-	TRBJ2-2	CPSSQGRWRARNTGELFF
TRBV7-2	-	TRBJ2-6	CASSLRSITSSGANVLTF
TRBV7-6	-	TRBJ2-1	CASSSSGVGRQNEQFF
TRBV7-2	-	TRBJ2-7	CASSLRVSATYEQYF
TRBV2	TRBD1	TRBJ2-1	CASSEARGQVEQFF
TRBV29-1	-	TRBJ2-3	CSVGGSTDTQYF
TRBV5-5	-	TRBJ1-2	CASSLVQSYGYTF
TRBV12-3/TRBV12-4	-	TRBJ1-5	CASSRFRGTDKNQPQHF
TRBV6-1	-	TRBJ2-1	CASSVGAKYNEQFF
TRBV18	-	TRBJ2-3	CASSPVVQGDTQYF
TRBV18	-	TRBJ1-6	CASSPSRASNSPLHF
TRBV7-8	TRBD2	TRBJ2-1	CASSLLASGGLEQFF
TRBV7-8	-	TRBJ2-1	CASSTHRFALIRDEQFF
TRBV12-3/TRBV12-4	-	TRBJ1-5	CASRAQGMSNQPQHF
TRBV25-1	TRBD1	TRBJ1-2	CASSGTGLYGYTF
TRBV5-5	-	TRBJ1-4	CASSPGDQGKNEKLFF
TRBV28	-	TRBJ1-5	CASSKGIRDQPQHF
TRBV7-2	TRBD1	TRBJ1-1	CASSSDRAQTEAFF
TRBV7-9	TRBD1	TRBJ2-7	CASSFGQAYEQYF
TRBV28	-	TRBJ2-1	CASRPRGNNEQFF
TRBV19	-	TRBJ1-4	CASAPYRDTTNEKLFF
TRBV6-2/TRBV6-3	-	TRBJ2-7	CASSNDGFQFYEQYF
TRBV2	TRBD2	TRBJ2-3	CASSGQRGSTDTQYF
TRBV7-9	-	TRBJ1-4	CASSIRGTDEKLFF
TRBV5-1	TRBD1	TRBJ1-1	CASSLGQGYTEAFF
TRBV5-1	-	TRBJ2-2	CASSLEPTGKAGELFF
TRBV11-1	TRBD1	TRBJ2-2	CASSVGQGAGELFF
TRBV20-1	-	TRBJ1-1	CSAREPGARTEAFF
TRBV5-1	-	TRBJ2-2	CASSLGLNTGELFF
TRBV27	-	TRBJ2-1	CASSSGYNEQFF
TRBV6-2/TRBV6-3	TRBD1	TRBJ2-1	CASTTNRGSYNEQFF
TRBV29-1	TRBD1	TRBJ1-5	CSVVRWDRVDHQPQHF
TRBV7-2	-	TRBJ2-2	CASSPPGPTGELFF
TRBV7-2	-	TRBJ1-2	CASSSSRTSNYGYTF
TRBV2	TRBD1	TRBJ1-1	CASSSGTGRPEAFF
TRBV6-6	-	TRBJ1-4	CASSYKGKLFF
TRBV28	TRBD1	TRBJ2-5	CASSSGIWEQGNQETQYF
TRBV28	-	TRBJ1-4	CASGFDRGDEKLFF
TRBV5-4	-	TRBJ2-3	CASSPPQGRTDTQYF
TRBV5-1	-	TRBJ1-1	CASSLAGSNTEAFF
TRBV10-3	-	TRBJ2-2	CAISEQGTGELFF